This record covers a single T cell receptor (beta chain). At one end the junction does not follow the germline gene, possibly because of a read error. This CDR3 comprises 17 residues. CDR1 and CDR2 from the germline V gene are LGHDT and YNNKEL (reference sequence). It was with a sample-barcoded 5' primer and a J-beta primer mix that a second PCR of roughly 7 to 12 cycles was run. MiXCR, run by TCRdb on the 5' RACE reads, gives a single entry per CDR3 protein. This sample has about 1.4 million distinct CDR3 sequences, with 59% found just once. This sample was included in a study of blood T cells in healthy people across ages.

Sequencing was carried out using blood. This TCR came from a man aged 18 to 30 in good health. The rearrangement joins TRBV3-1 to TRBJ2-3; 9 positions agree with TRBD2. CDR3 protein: CASSQGSGGSMGDTQYF. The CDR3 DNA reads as TGTGCCAGTAGCCAAGGCAGCGGGGGGTCCATGGGGGATACGCAGTATTTT.